This T cell receptor beta chain originates from a study of CD8+CD57+ T cells in acquired aplastic anemia. Profiles of TCR beta VDJ and CDR3 were generated from a genomic DNA template. TCRdb re-called the reads with MiXCR, one entry per CDR3 protein. The sample includes approximately 150,000 distinct CDR3 sequences, around 75% of them seen just once. This CDR3 is built from 16 residues. Germline-derived CDR1 and CDR2 are SNHLY and FYNNEI. The J segment lost 2 bases and the V segment lost 2 bases, leaving 1 base of the junction unmatched. By flow cytometry, patients selected for sequencing had shown an expansion of CD8+CD57+ cells.

The J gene is TRBJ2-1, the V gene TRBV2; 12 positions agree with TRBD2. This TCR derives from a human donor with aplastic anemia. The sample consisted of sorted CD4+, CD8+, or CD8+CD57+ T cells (not recorded which) from PBMCs. CDR3 region: CASSETSGGPYNEQFF. CDR3 bases: TGTGCCAGCAGTGAAACTAGCGGGGGGCCCTACAATGAGCAGTTCTTC. The complete variable domain, with remaining parts taken from reference TRBV2 and TRBJ2-1, reads EPEVTQTPSHQVTQMGQEVILRCVPISNHLYFYWYRQILGQKVEFLVSFYNNEISEKSEIFDDQFSVERPDGSNFTLKIRSTKLEDSAMYFCASSETSGGPYNEQFFGPGTRLTVL.